One sample yielded the 27 T cell receptor beta chains listed below, sequenced in a study of OX40 agonist ivuxolimab in advanced cancers. Using immunoSEQ multiplex PCR, the repertoire was profiled, and TCRdb retains in-frame clones only, with some absent. The table lists some 70,000 clones, 75% to 95% of them singletons. The sample in question was CD4+ or CD8+ T cells sorted from blood, obtained in a trial of the OX40 agonist ivuxolimab. The receptors here all came from an adult with an advanced solid tumor such as melanoma, head and neck, liver or kidney cancer.

The chain combines TRBV4-1 with TRBJ1-6; no clear D. Germline V lookup: CDR1 MGHRA, CDR2 YSYEKL. V was cut by 0 bases and J by 0 bases, with 9 bases left in between. The length of the CDR3 is 17 residues. The CDR3 is CASSQDPDLSYNSPLHF. The CDR3 nucleotides read TGCGCCAGCAGCCAAGACCCCGATCTCTCCTATAATTCACCCCTCCACTTT.

The CDR3 loop reads CSVRTSGPYEQYF. CDR3 coding DNA: TGCAGCGTCCGGACTAGCGGTCCCTACGAGCAGTACTTC. The V call is TRBV29-1, the J call TRBJ2-7, with TRBD2 matching 10 bases. The ends lost 6 bases at V and 2 bases at J; junction bases unmatched: 4. CDR1 is SQVTM, CDR2 ANQGSEA, per germline. The CDR3 length is 13 residues.

The rearrangement links TRBV10-3 to TRBJ2-6, with D tentatively TRBD1 (5 bases). CDR3 length equals 14 residues. Trimming shortened V by 9 bases and J by 0 bases, and 9 bases separated the two germline ends. Germline-derived CDR1 and CDR2 are ENHRY and SYGVKD. CDR3 loop: CAIVQGSGANVLTF. For the CDR3, the DNA is TGTGCCATAGTTCAGGGCTCTGGGGCCAACGTCCTGACTTTC.

The chain has TRBV5-4 and TRBJ2-7; possibly TRBD1 or TRBD2 for D (6 bases each). Trimming left V 0 bases short and J 2 bases short, with 9 bases between. The CDR3 runs 14 residues. Germline CDR1 SGHNT, CDR2 YYREEE (reference sequence). Written as DNA, the CDR3 is TGTGCCAGCAGCTTGGCGGGGGCCACCTACGAGCAGTACTTC. Amino acid sequence: CASSLAGATYEQYF.

J is TRBJ2-3 and V is TRBV19; TRBD2 agrees at 13 bases. This CDR3 spans 15 amino acids. CDR1 LNHDA and CDR2 SQIVND come from the germline V gene (reference sequence). V shed 6 bases and J 8 bases; nucleotides not matched to a gene: 8. CDR3 region: CASSPLAGGAGTQYF. CDR3 coding DNA: TGTGCCAGTAGCCCACTAGCGGGGGGGGCGGGTACGCAGTATTTT.

Only one count was recorded for this clone. The chain uses TRBV27 and TRBJ2-5; D unresolved. Germline V CDR1 and CDR2: MNHEY, SMNVEV (reference sequence). The V and J ends lost 6 bases and 0 bases respectively, with 20 bases between them. This CDR3 comprises 17 residues. The CDR3 here is CASSLEVVAVDQETQYF. The DNA for the CDR3 is TGTGCCAGCAGCCTAGAGGTCGTGGCGGTCGACCAAGAGACCCAGTACTTC.

The V call is TRBV7-2, the J call TRBJ2-1; 8 positions agree with TRBD1. Losses at the gene ends were 5 bases for V and 6 bases for J; bases not matched to a gene: 9. Germline V gene lookup returns CDR1 SGHTA and CDR2 FQGNSA. The CDR3 has 15 residues. CDR3 region: CASSRLGTGSNEQFF. CDR3 nucleotides: TGTGCCAGCAGCCGCTTAGGGACAGGCTCCAATGAGCAGTTCTTC.

The V call is TRBV2, the J call TRBJ2-1; TRBD2 matches 7 bases. With 8 bases clipped from V and 2 bases from J, the junction kept 9 bases outside the gene matches. Per germline, CDR1 SNHLY and CDR2 FYNNEI. This CDR3 is 15 amino acids long. The CDR3 loop reads CASVTSSGTYNEQFF. In DNA, the CDR3 is TGTGCCAGCGTGACATCTAGCGGAACCTACAATGAGCAGTTCTTC.

The rearrangement joins TRBV4-2 to TRBJ2-7; D gene uncertain. The CDR3 contains 14 residues. V lost 2 bases, J lost 5 bases, and 13 bases lay in between. Germline V gene data show CDR1 as LGHNA and CDR2 as YNFKEQ. The CDR3 spells CASSQSPSLNEQYF. The CDR3 DNA reads as TGTGCCAGCAGCCAATCCCCTAGTTTAAACGAGCAGTACTTC.

This chain links TRBV27 with TRBJ2-7, with 10 bases identical to TRBD1. The trim removed 4 bases at V and 4 bases at J, leaving 7 bases unmatched. CDR3 size: 15 residues. In germline, CDR1 is MNHEY, CDR2 SMNVEV (reference sequence). The CDR3 loop is CASSYLDRGRYEQYF. The CDR3 DNA is TGTGCCAGCAGTTACCTCGACAGGGGGCGGTACGAGCAGTACTTC.

The V and J genes are TRBV6-5 and TRBJ1-4; D is unresolved. V gave up 0 bases and J gave up 7 bases, with 12 bases separating them. The CDR3 has 15 residues. Germline V gene lookup returns CDR1 MNHEY and CDR2 SVGAGI. DNA of the CDR3: TGTGCCAGCAGTTACTCGCTAGGGATAGGTGAAAAACTGTTTTTT. It codes for CASSYSLGIGEKLFF.

The chain uses TRBV6-1 and TRBJ1-3; TRBD1 is a possible D gene (5 bases). This CDR3 is 13 amino acids long. Trimming took 7 bases from V and 1 from J, leaving 8 bases between them. Germline CDR1 and CDR2: MNHNS and SASEGT. This chain's CDR3 is CASKQESGNTIYF. The DNA of the CDR3 is TGTGCCAGCAAACAGGAATCTGGAAACACCATATATTTT.

The rearrangement joins TRBV19 to TRBJ2-3; 9 bases line up with TRBD1. With 5 bases clipped from V and 6 bases from J, the junction kept 12 bases outside the gene matches. The CDR3 is 16 amino acids. Germline CDR1 and CDR2: LNHDA and SQIVND (reference sequence). The CDR3 coding sequence is TGTGCCAGTAGTTCCATCTCCGGGACAGGGCCTGATACGCAGTATTTT. It translates to CASSSISGTGPDTQYF.

The V gene is TRBV14, the J gene TRBJ2-7, with D perhaps TRBD2 (5 bases). The CDR3 spans 15 residues. The germline gives CDR1 SGHDN, CDR2 FVKESK. Trimming took 2 bases from V and 7 from J, leaving 18 bases between them. DNA of the CDR3: TGTGCCAGCAGCCAATTCGGGAACCTCGTCGGAGAGCAGTACTTC. This encodes CASSQFGNLVGEQYF.

This chain uses TRBV10-3 with TRBJ2-7; a possible D gene is TRBD1 (6 bases). V was clipped by 11 bases and J by 3 bases, with 20 bases between them. The CDR3 sequence is 14 residues long. Germline CDR1 ENHRY, CDR2 SYGVKD. The CDR3 DNA is TGTGCCGTTACCCTGGACAGACCCAACTACGAGCAGTACTTC. This encodes CAVTLDRPNYEQYF.

The chain links TRBV7-3 to TRBJ1-4; D is unclear. Per the germline V gene, CDR1 is SGHTA and CDR2 is FQGTGA. The CDR3 is 15 residues long. V lost 2 bases and J lost 4, with 11 bases in between. As DNA, the CDR3 is TGTGCCAGCAGCTTAGGGAGGGTTCTTAATGAAAAACTGTTTTTT. It specifies CASSLGRVLNEKLFF. Together with reference TRBV7-3 and TRBJ1-4, the CDR3 gives the full variable domain: GAGVSQTPSNKVTEKGKYVELRCDPISGHTALYWYRQSLGQGPEFLIYFQGTGAADDSGLPNDRFFAVRPEGSVSTLKIQRTERGDSAVYLCASSLGRVLNEKLFFGSGTQLSVL.

This sequence joins TRBV7-8 and TRBJ1-1; 8 nucleotides align to TRBD1. V was clipped by 1 base and J by 6 bases; unmatched bases: 4. The length of the CDR3 is 14 residues. Germline V gene sequence: CDR1 SGHVS, CDR2 FQNEAQ. The CDR3 bases are TGTGCCAGCAGCTTAGGGACAGGGAGCGCTGAAGCTTTCTTT. This translates into CASSLGTGSAEAFF.

This clone turned up a few times. This sequence joins TRBV11-2 and TRBJ1-1; D remains unclear. The CDR3 is made up of 14 amino acids. Germline V gives CDR1 SGHAT, CDR2 FQNNGV. Trimming stripped 1 base from V and 1 base from J, with 7 bases between. In DNA form, the CDR3 reads TGTGCCAGCAGCTTAGTCGGAGGGAACACTGAAGCTTTCTTT. Translating it yields CASSLVGGNTEAFF.

This clone was recorded only once. V gene TRBV27 combines with J gene TRBJ2-3; 14 bases are a match to TRBD2. Losses at the gene ends were 2 bases for V and 6 bases for J; bases not matched to a gene: 7. CDR3 length: 17 amino acids. The germline CDR1 and CDR2 sequences are MNHEY and SMNVEV (reference sequence). The DNA of the CDR3 is TGTGCCAGCAGTTTAATCCGGACTAGCGGGAGGCTTGATACGCAGTATTTT. Translation: CASSLIRTSGRLDTQYF.

This chain joins TRBV5-1 and TRBJ2-2, with unresolved D. The CDR3 is made up of 15 amino acids. Per the germline V gene, CDR1 is SGHRS and CDR2 is YFSETQ. Deletions cut 3 bases from V and 1 base from J, with 10 bases between. CDR3 bases: TGCGCCAGCAGCTGGGCCGACTGGAACACCGGGGAGCTGTTTTTT. Its protein product is CASSWADWNTGELFF.

This chain links TRBV13 with TRBJ1-3; no firm D call. The CDR3 extends over 17 amino acids. From germline, CDR1 is PRHDT and CDR2 FYEKMQ (reference sequence). Trimming took 5 bases from V and 2 from J, leaving 19 bases between them. This CDR3 reads CASSRTDLRLAGNTIYF. CDR3 DNA: TGTGCCAGCAGCCGCACAGACCTTCGTCTCGCTGGAAACACCATATATTTT.

The V call is TRBV9, the J call TRBJ2-7; 8 bases are a match to TRBD1. Looked up from germline, CDR1 is SGDLS and CDR2 is YYNGEE. Trimming at V came to 0 bases and at J to 2 bases, leaving 4 bases not matched to a gene. The CDR3 consists of 15 residues. The CDR3 coding sequence is TGTGCCAGCAGCGTAGGGATCAGGGGGCCCTACGAGCAGTACTTC. Protein sequence: CASSVGIRGPYEQYF.

V and J are TRBV19 and TRBJ1-1; D not resolved. In germline, CDR1 is LNHDA, CDR2 SQIVND (reference sequence). The CDR3 is 16 amino acids. V was trimmed by 0 bases and J by 1 base, leaving 12 bases between them. CDR3 loop: CASSIEYWVPNTEAFF. CDR3 sequence (DNA): TGTGCCAGTAGTATAGAATATTGGGTACCGAACACTGAAGCTTTCTTT.

The chain employs TRBV5-4 and TRBJ2-3; D is undetermined. Germline loops: CDR1 SGHNT, CDR2 YYREEE (reference sequence). The CDR3 covers 14 residues. V was trimmed by 1 base and J by 0 bases, leaving 6 bases between them. The CDR3 reads CASSLIGSTDTQYF. CDR3 DNA: TGTGCCAGCAGCTTGATAGGGAGCACAGATACGCAGTATTTT. Filled out from reference TRBV5-4 and TRBJ2-3, the complete variable domain reads ETGVTQSPTHLIKTRGQQVTLRCSSQSGHNTVSWYQQALGQGPQFIFQYYREEENGRGNFPPRFSGLQFPNYSSELNVNALELDDSALYLCASSLIGSTDTQYFGPGTRLTVL.

This chain's CDR3 is CASSQGSPDSYEQYF. CDR3 coding DNA: TGCGCCAGCAGCCAGGGCTCCCCGGACTCCTACGAGCAGTACTTC. V gene TRBV4-1 combines with J gene TRBJ2-7; D is unclear. The V end was cut by 3 bases, the J end by 0 bases, with 12 bases between. Germline CDR1 and CDR2: MGHRA and YSYEKL. This CDR3 is 15 amino acids long.

With regard to this clone: At one of its ends the junction is not consistent with the germline gene, which may arise from a read error. The rearrangement links TRBV5-4 to TRBJ2-5; 7 nucleotides align to TRBD2. The germline V gene encodes CDR1 SGHNT and CDR2 YYREEE (reference sequence). The CDR3 has 12 residues. CDR3 DNA: TGTGCCAGCAGCCCGTCGGGGGGTCGTCGGGACTTC. Protein product: CASSPSGGRRDF.

CDR3 loop: CASSLSELLTVVDTQYF. The CDR3 bases are TGTGCCAGCAGCTTGTCAGAACTCCTGACGGTTGTCGATACGCAGTATTTT. This chain uses TRBV5-6 with TRBJ2-3; D is ambiguous. V was clipped by 1 base and J by 6 bases, with 21 bases between them. This CDR3 comprises 17 residues. From germline, CDR1 is SGHDT and CDR2 YYEEEE. Together with reference TRBV5-6 and TRBJ2-3, the CDR3 gives the full variable domain: DAGVTQSPTHLIKTRGQQVTLRCSPKSGHDTVSWYQQALGQGPQFIFQYYEEEERQRGNFPDRFSGHQFPNYSSELNVNALLLGDSALYLCASSLSELLTVVDTQYFGPGTRLTVL.